A selection of T cell receptor beta chains follows, all from one sample in a study of CD8 T cells in Susac syndrome. TCRdb redid the calling of the immunoSEQ multiplex PCR reads with MiXCR, one entry per CDR3 protein. This table holds hundreds of thousands of distinct CDR3 sequences, around 83% found once. The sample consisted of CD8+ T cells from PBMCs. The receptor source for this set is a human donor with multiple sclerosis. Each CDR3 is given with its conserved first and last residue. D genes are given only for firm matches. Where a row states a size, it is once, few, many or the class of an expanded clone; other rows omit it.

TRBV14	16	.	.	TRBJ1-1	CASSPRIWTMRTEAFF	TGTGCCAGCAGCCCTCGTATTTGGACAATGAGGACTGAAGCTTTCTTT
TRBV3-1	18	TRBD2	.	TRBJ2-2	CASSQDSGTSDNTGELFF	TGTGCCAGCAGCCAAGATTCTGGGACTAGCGATAACACCGGGGAGCTGTTTTTT
TRBV27	15	TRBD1	.	TRBJ2-7	CASSFLGDRALEQYF	TGTGCCAGCAGTTTCCTCGGGGACAGAGCCCTGGAGCAGTACTTC
TRBV30	13	.	.	TRBJ1-1	CAWGPGGYTEAFF	TGTGCCTGGGGGCCCGGGGGGTACACTGAAGCTTTCTTT
TRBV7-9	16	TRBD2	.	TRBJ2-7	CASSGTSGTYFYEQYF	TGTGCCAGCTCAGGGACTAGCGGGACCTACTTCTACGAGCAGTACTTC
TRBV4-2	16	.	few	TRBJ2-6	CASSQEVGSGANVLTF	TGTGCCAGCAGCCAAGAGGTAGGATCTGGGGCCAACGTCCTGACTTTC
TRBV6-1	16	.	.	TRBJ2-3	CASSEQDGSSTDTQYF	TGTGCCAGCAGTGAACAAGACGGATCTAGCACAGATACGCAGTATTTT
TRBV5-1	16	TRBD2	.	TRBJ2-1	CASRSLGSGRNNEQFF	TGCGCCAGCAGATCCCTTGGAAGCGGGAGAAACAATGAGCAGTTCTTC
TRBV6-6	13	.	.	TRBJ2-7	CASSRYGGPEQYF	TGTGCCAGCAGTCGATACGGGGGGCCCGAGCAGTACTTC
TRBV12-3/TRBV12-4	13	TRBD1	.	TRBJ2-7	CASSLDRGPEQYF	TGTGCCAGCAGTTTAGACAGGGGGCCCGAGCAGTACTTC
TRBV11-3	15	TRBD2	.	TRBJ2-1	CASSLRTSGGNEQFF	TGTGCCAGCAGCTTAAGGACTAGCGGGGGCAATGAGCAGTTCTTC
TRBV20-1	12	.	few	TRBJ2-7	CSARDGSYEQYF	TGCAGTGCTAGGGACGGCTCCTACGAGCAGTACTTC
TRBV30	13	.	.	TRBJ1-2	CAWSVVGSRGYTF	TGTGCCTGGAGTGTAGTCGGGTCTCGAGGCTACACCTTC
TRBV5-1	15	TRBD1	.	TRBJ2-7	CASSVTGTGLWEQYF	TGCGCCAGCAGCGTCACCGGGACAGGGCTATGGGAGCAGTACTTC
TRBV6-1	19	TRBD2	once	TRBJ2-1	CASRIMPGLAGEPYNEQFF	TGTGCCAGCAGGATTATGCCGGGACTAGCGGGAGAACCCTACAATGAGCAGTTCTTC
TRBV27	17	.	.	TRBJ2-3	CASAPEGTPVDTDTQYF	TGTGCCAGCGCCCCGGAGGGAACACCGGTAGACACAGATACGCAGTATTTT
TRBV9	13	.	.	TRBJ2-5	CASSAQNQETQYF	TGTGCCAGCAGCGCGCAGAACCAAGAGACCCAGTACTTC
TRBV27	13	.	.	TRBJ2-3	CASSLADTDTQYF	TGTGCCAGCAGTCTAGCAGACACAGATACGCAGTATTTT
TRBV2	12	.	.	TRBJ2-7	CASYAPSYEQYF	TGTGCCAGCTATGCCCCCTCCTACGAGCAGTACTTC
TRBV28	16	.	.	TRBJ2-3	CASSPRGGAVTDTQYF	TGTGCCAGCAGTCCCCGTGGCGGGGCTGTCACAGATACGCAGTATTTT
TRBV12-3/TRBV12-4	12	.	.	TRBJ1-1	CASSLGGPYAFF	TGTGCCAGCAGTTTAGGCGGGCCCTACGCTTTCTTT
TRBV11-2	15	.	.	TRBJ2-5	CASSPWTEGGETQYF	TGTGCCAGCAGCCCTTGGACAGAGGGTGGAGAGACCCAGTACTTC
TRBV27	14	.	.	TRBJ2-3	CASSFGSGSATQYF	.
TRBV7-9	15	.	once	TRBJ1-2	CASSTGVPPPSGYTF	TGTGCCAGCAGCACGGGGGTCCCGCCACCGAGCGGCTACACCTTC
TRBV5-4	11	.	.	TRBJ2-1	CASSLGGLLFF	TGTGCCAGCAGCTTGGGGGGATTGCTGTTCTTC
TRBV9	14	.	once	TRBJ2-1	CASSPEGHYNEQFF	TGTGCCAGCAGCCCCGAGGGTCACTACAATGAGCAGTTCTTC
TRBV28	16	TRBD2	.	TRBJ2-3	CASSLGAGEHTDTQYF	TGTGCCAGCAGTTTAGGGGCGGGAGAACACACAGATACGCAGTATTTT
TRBV10-1	14	.	.	TRBJ2-2	CASSELGGTGELFF	TGCGCCAGCAGTGAGCTGGGCGGCACCGGGGAGCTGTTTTTT
TRBV7-9	17	.	.	TRBJ2-1	CASSLVGTYQTYNEQFF	TGTGCCAGCAGCTTAGTGGGCACTTACCAGACCTACAATGAGCAGTTCTTC
TRBV7-2	15	.	once	TRBJ1-1	CASSFPTVLDTEAFF	TGTGCCAGCAGCTTTCCGACAGTTTTGGACACTGAAGCTTTCTTT